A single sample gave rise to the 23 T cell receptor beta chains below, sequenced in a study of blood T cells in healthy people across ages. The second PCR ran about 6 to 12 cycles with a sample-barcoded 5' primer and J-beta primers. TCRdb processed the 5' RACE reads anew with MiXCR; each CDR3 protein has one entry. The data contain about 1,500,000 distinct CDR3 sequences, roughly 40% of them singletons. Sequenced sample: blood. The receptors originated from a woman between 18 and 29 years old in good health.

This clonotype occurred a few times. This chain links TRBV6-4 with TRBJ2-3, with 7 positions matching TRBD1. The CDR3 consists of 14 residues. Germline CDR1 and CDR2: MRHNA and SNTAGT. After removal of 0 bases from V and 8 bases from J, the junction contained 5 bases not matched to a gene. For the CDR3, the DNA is TGTGCCAGCAGTGACTCGGGGACAGTCCCTACGCAGTATTTT. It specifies CASSDSGTVPTQYF.

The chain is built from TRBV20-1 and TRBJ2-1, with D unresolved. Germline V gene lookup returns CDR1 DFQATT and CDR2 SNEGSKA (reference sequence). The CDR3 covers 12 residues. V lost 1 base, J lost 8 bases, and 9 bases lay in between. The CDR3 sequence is CSARAALDEQFF. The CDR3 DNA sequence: TGCAGTGCTAGAGCCGCCCTGGATGAGCAGTTCTTC.

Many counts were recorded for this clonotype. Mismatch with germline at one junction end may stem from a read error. CDR3 residues: CASSPQSYNEQFF. Written as DNA, the CDR3 is TGCGCCAGCAGCCCACAGTCTTACAATGAGCAGTTCTTC. The chain has TRBV7-2 and TRBJ2-1; D gene ambiguous. This CDR3 is 13 amino acids long. CDR1 SGHTA and CDR2 FQGNSA come from the germline V gene.

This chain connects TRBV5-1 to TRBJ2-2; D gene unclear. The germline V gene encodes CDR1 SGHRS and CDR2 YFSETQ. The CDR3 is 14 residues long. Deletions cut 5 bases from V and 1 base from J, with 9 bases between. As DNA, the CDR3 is TGCGCCAGCAGGAATACGGGGAACACCGGGGAGCTGTTTTTT. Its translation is CASRNTGNTGELFF.

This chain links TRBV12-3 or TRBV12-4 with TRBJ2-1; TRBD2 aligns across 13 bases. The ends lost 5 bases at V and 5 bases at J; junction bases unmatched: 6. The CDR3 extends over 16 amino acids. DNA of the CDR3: TGTGCCAGCAGTGGAGGACTAGCGGGAGCCCACAATGAGCAGTTCTTC. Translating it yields CASSGGLAGAHNEQFF.

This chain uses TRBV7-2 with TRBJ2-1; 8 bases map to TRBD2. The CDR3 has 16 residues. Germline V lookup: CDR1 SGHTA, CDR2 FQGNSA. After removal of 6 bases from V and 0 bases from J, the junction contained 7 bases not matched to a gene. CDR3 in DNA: TGTGCCAGCAGTCCTAGCGGGTCCATCTCCTACAATGAGCAGTTCTTC. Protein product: CASSPSGSISYNEQFF.

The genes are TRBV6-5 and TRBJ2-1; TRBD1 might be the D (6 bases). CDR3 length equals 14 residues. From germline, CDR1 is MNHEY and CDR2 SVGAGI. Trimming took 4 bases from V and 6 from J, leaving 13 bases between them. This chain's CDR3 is CASSLLRGGNEQFF. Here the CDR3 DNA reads TGTGCCAGCAGTTTACTCAGAGGGGGCAATGAGCAGTTCTTC.

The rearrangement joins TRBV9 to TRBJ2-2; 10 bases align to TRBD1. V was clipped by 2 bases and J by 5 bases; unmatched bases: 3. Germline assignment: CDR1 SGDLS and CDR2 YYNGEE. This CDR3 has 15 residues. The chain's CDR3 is CASSVRDRGTGELFF. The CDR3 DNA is TGTGCCAGCAGCGTTCGGGACAGGGGTACCGGGGAGCTGTTTTTT.

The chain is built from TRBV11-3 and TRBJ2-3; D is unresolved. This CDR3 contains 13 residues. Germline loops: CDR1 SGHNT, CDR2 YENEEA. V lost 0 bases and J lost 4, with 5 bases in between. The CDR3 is CASSLDASDTQYF. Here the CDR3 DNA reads TGTGCCAGCAGCTTAGATGCGTCAGATACGCAGTATTTT.

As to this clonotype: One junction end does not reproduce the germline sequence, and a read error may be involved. CDR3 in amino acids: CASSGTRTTDTKYF. DNA for the CDR3: TGTGCCAGCAGTGGGACTAGAACCACAGATACGAAGTATTTT. The J gene is TRBJ2-3, the V gene TRBV9; 8 bases line up with TRBD2. Germline V gene lookup returns CDR1 SGDLS and CDR2 YYNGEE. The CDR3 sequence is 14 residues long.

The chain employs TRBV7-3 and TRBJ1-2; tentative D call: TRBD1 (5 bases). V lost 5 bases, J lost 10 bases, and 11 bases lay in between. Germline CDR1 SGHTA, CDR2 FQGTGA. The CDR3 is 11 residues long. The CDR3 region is CASSPGLDYTF. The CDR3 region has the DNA TGTGCCAGCAGCCCGGGACTAGACTACACCTTC.

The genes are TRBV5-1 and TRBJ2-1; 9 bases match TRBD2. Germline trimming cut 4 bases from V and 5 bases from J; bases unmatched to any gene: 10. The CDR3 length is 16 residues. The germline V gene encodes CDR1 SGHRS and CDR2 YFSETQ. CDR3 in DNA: TGCGCCAGCAGCCTGGTCCCTAGCGGGGTCAACAATGAGCAGTTCTTC. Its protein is CASSLVPSGVNNEQFF.

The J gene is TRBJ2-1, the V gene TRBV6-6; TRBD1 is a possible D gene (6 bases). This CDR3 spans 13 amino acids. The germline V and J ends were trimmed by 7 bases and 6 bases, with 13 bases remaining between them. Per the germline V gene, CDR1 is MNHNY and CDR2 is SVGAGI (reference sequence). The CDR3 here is CASTQQGRNEQFF. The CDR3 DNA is TGTGCCAGCACTCAACAGGGTCGCAATGAGCAGTTCTTC.

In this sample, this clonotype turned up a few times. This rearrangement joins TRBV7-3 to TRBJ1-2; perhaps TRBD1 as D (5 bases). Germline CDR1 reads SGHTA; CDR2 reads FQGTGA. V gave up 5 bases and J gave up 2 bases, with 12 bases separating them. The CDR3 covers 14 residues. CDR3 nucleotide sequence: TGTGCCAGCAGCCCCCAGGGTTCGAACTATGGCTACACCTTC. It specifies CASSPQGSNYGYTF.

CDR3 coding DNA: TGCAGTGCTGCCGGTCTGGAGCGGGAGTCACCCTACGAGCAGTACTTC. Translated, it gives CSAAGLERESPYEQYF. The rearrangement joins TRBV20-1 to TRBJ2-7; 8 nucleotides agree with TRBD2. Trimming removed 5 bases from V and 2 bases from J; junction bases left unmatched: 14. The CDR3 runs to 16 residues. Germline lookup yields CDR1 DFQATT and CDR2 SNEGSKA (reference sequence).

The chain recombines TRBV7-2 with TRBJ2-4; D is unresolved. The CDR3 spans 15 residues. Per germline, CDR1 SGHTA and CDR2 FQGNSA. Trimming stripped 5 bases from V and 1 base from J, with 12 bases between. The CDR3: CASSPQDRAKNIQYF. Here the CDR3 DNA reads TGTGCCAGCAGCCCTCAAGATCGTGCCAAAAACATTCAGTACTTC.

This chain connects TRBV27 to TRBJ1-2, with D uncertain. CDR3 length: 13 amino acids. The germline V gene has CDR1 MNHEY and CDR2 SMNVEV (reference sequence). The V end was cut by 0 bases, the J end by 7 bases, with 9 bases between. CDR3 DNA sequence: TGTGCCAGCAGTTTATCGATACGTTCTGGCTACACCTTC. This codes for CASSLSIRSGYTF.

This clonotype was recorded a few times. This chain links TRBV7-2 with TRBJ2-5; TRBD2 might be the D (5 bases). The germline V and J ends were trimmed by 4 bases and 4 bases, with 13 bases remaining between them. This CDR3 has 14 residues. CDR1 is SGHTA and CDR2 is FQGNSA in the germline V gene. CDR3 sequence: CASSSRAGPETQYF. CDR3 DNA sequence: TGTGCCAGCAGCTCGAGGGCGGGCCCAGAGACCCAGTACTTC.

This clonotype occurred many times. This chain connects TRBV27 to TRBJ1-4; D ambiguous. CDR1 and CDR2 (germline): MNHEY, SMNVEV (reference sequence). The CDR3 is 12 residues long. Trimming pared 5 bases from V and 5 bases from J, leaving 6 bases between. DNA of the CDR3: TGTGCCAGCAGTCTTCCGAATGAAAAACTGTTTTTT. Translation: CASSLPNEKLFF.

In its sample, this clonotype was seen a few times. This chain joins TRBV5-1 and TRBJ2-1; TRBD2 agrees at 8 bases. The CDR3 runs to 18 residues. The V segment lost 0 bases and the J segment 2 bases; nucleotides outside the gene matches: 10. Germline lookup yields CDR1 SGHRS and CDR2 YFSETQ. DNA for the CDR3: TGCGCCAGCAGCTTGGATTTGAAGCGGGGGCCGACCTACAATGAGCAGTTCTTC. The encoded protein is CASSLDLKRGPTYNEQFF.

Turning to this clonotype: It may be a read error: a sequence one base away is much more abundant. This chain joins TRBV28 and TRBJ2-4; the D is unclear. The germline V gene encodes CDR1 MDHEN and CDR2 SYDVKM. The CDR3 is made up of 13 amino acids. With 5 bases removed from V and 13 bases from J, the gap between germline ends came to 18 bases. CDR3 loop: CASSVKVSIKQYF. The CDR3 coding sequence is TGTGCCAGCAGTGTAAAGGTCTCGATTAAGCAGTACTTC. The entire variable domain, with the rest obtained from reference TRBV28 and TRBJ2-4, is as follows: DVKVTQSSRYLVKRTGEKVFLECVQDMDHENMFWYRQDPGLGLRLIYFSYDVKMKEKGDIPEGYSVSREKKERFSLILESASTNQTSMYLCASSVKVSIKQYFGAGTRLSVL.

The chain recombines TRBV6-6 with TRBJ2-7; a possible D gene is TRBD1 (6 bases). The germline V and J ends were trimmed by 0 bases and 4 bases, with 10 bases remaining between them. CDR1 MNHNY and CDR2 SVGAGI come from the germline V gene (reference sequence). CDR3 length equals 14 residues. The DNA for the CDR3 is TGTGCCAGCAGTTACTCGCACCAGGGGTACGAGCAGTACTTC. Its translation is CASSYSHQGYEQYF.

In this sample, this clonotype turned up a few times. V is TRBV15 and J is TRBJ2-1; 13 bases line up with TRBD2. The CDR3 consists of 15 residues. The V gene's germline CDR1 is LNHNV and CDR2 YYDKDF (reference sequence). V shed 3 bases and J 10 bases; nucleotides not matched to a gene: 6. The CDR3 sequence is CATSRTGTSGVEQFF. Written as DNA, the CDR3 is TGTGCCACCAGCAGGACCGGGACTAGCGGGGTAGAGCAGTTCTTC.